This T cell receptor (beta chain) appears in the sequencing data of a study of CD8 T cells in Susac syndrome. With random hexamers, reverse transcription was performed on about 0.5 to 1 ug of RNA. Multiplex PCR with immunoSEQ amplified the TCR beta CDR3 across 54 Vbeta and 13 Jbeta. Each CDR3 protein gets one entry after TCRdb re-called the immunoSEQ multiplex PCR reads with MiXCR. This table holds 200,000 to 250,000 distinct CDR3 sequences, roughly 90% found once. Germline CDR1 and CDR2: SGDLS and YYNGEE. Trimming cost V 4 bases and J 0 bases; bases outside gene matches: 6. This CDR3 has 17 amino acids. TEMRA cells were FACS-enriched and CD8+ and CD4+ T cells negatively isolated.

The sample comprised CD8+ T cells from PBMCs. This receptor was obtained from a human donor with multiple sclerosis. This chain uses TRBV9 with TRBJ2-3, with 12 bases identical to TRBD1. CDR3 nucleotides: TGTGCCAGCAGCCTTCTGGGACAGGGGGCGAGCACAGATACGCAGTATTTT. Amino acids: CASSLLGQGASTDTQYF.